The clone carrying this T cell receptor beta chain occurred once. The source of the sample is a study of blood T cell repertoires in COVID-19. Looking at the study overall: The study drew acute and convalescent COVID-19 samples from the United States, Italy and Spain. T cells, B-cell-depleted T cells, or PBMCs supplied cDNA or gDNA.

Libraries were prepared by immunoSEQ multiplex PCR; TCRdb keeps only in-frame clonotypes and omits some of them. There are 150,000 to 200,000 clones in the sample; over 75% occur only once, and more than 9.5% lies in the top ten. Germline V gene sequence: CDR1 LNHDA, CDR2 SQIVND (reference sequence). V gave up 11 bases and J gave up 7 bases, with 15 bases separating them. The CDR3 consists of 12 residues. The sequencing sample was made of peripheral blood. This receptor was taken from a man in his sixties with active or convalescent COVID-19. The chain combines TRBV19 with TRBJ1-5; D is perhaps TRBD1 (5 bases). The CDR3: CAVGTGRQPQHF. The DNA for the CDR3 is TGTGCCGTCGGGACTGGCAGACAGCCCCAGCATTTT.